A selection of T cell receptor beta chains follows, all from one sample in a study of cytomegalovirus exposure and HLA in healthy donors. The assay was immunoSEQ multiplex PCR, and TCRdb's table has in-frame clones only and misses some. The table records more than 110,000 clones, 94% of them present only once. The source material was PBMCs. The receptors shown here come from a young man in good health and CMV-seropositive. Each CDR3 is given with its conserved first and last residue. Fields, in order: J gene, clone size, V gene, CDR3 protein. Some rows mark clone size as missing; the rest say once, few, many or name a class of expanded clone.

j_call: TRBJ1-1
clone_size: .
v_call: TRBV18
cdr3_aa: CASSVGQGLTEAFF

j_call: TRBJ2-2
clone_size: .
v_call: TRBV27
cdr3_aa: CASSPYTGELFF

j_call: TRBJ1-2
clone_size: .
v_call: TRBV19
cdr3_aa: CASSVSGTGNYGYTF

j_call: TRBJ1-2
clone_size: .
v_call: TRBV28
cdr3_aa: CASSRTGTNYGYTF

j_call: TRBJ2-5
clone_size: .
v_call: TRBV7-9
cdr3_aa: CASSRTSGGQETQYF

j_call: TRBJ2-5
clone_size: once
v_call: TRBV2
cdr3_aa: CASSAGTKVPQYF

j_call: TRBJ2-3
clone_size: .
v_call: TRBV5-6
cdr3_aa: CASNKQGSGTDTQYF

j_call: TRBJ2-5
clone_size: .
v_call: TRBV28
cdr3_aa: CASSLGSVVSSGQETQYF

j_call: TRBJ2-2
clone_size: .
v_call: TRBV10-3
cdr3_aa: CAIRRTSGPNTGELFF

j_call: TRBJ1-2
clone_size: .
v_call: TRBV5-6
cdr3_aa: CASTDTGGTPYGYTF

j_call: TRBJ2-2
clone_size: .
v_call: TRBV7-8
cdr3_aa: CASSLPGLVRELFF

j_call: TRBJ2-3
clone_size: .
v_call: TRBV7-9
cdr3_aa: CASRRTGQSTDTQYF

j_call: TRBJ2-7
clone_size: .
v_call: TRBV15
cdr3_aa: CATSRDRTSGRFEQYF

j_call: TRBJ2-7
clone_size: .
v_call: TRBV7-6
cdr3_aa: CASSPPGTRIYEQYF

j_call: TRBJ2-5
clone_size: .
v_call: TRBV5-1
cdr3_aa: CASSLVPGPQETQYF

j_call: TRBJ2-3
clone_size: .
v_call: TRBV18
cdr3_aa: CASSPNLGGTDTQYF

j_call: TRBJ2-7
clone_size: .
v_call: TRBV27
cdr3_aa: CASKLRREGPYEQYF

j_call: TRBJ2-3
clone_size: .
v_call: TRBV2
cdr3_aa: CASGGTSGSADTQYF

j_call: TRBJ2-3
clone_size: .
v_call: TRBV19
cdr3_aa: CASRALGTDTQYF

j_call: TRBJ1-2
clone_size: .
v_call: TRBV28
cdr3_aa: CASTTSGQGLYGYTF

j_call: TRBJ1-5
clone_size: .
v_call: TRBV6-5
cdr3_aa: CASSTGGGNQPQHF

j_call: TRBJ1-3
clone_size: .
v_call: TRBV23-1
cdr3_aa: CALLGFFPVLAIYF

j_call: TRBJ2-1
clone_size: .
v_call: TRBV7-9
cdr3_aa: CASSWRTSGFDEQFF

j_call: TRBJ2-1
clone_size: .
v_call: TRBV25-1
cdr3_aa: CASSVGSYNEQFF

j_call: TRBJ2-7
clone_size: .
v_call: TRBV28
cdr3_aa: CASSRGQGRSSYEQYF

j_call: TRBJ2-1
clone_size: .
v_call: TRBV10-3
cdr3_aa: CAISEPGTGAGHEQFF

j_call: TRBJ2-4
clone_size: .
v_call: TRBV7-2
cdr3_aa: CASSFGQLAKNIQYF

j_call: TRBJ2-5
clone_size: .
v_call: TRBV5-1
cdr3_aa: CASSPADRAVGETQYF

j_call: TRBJ2-1
clone_size: .
v_call: TRBV2
cdr3_aa: CASTPGSGKLNEQFF

j_call: TRBJ2-7
clone_size: .
v_call: TRBV30
cdr3_aa: CASTNFAGGDSYEQYF

j_call: TRBJ2-2
clone_size: .
v_call: TRBV2
cdr3_aa: CASSRGDVGGELFF

j_call: TRBJ2-3
clone_size: .
v_call: TRBV4-1
cdr3_aa: CASSQEGRGGDTQYF

j_call: TRBJ2-1
clone_size: .
v_call: TRBV28
cdr3_aa: CASSWGRDEQFF

j_call: TRBJ1-1
clone_size: few
v_call: TRBV7-3
cdr3_aa: CASSLTSPDMHTEAFF

j_call: TRBJ2-1
clone_size: .
v_call: TRBV4-1
cdr3_aa: CASSQEGLAGAGEQFF

j_call: TRBJ2-5
clone_size: .
v_call: TRBV20-1
cdr3_aa: CSEAGEETQYF

j_call: TRBJ2-2
clone_size: .
v_call: TRBV7-2
cdr3_aa: CASSQQGGAGELFF

j_call: TRBJ1-6
clone_size: .
v_call: TRBV9
cdr3_aa: CASSAKLGRGDDSPLHF

j_call: TRBJ2-2
clone_size: .
v_call: TRBV4-1
cdr3_aa: CASSRLLAGGTTGELFF

j_call: TRBJ1-2
clone_size: .
v_call: TRBV7-8
cdr3_aa: CASSLPQGYGYTF

j_call: TRBJ1-2
clone_size: once
v_call: TRBV19
cdr3_aa: CASSMQRQGYYTF

j_call: TRBJ2-2
clone_size: .
v_call: TRBV5-4
cdr3_aa: CASRKSIQGPGELFF

j_call: TRBJ1-5
clone_size: .
v_call: TRBV6-5
cdr3_aa: CASSSQGRQPQHF

j_call: TRBJ2-1
clone_size: .
v_call: TRBV13
cdr3_aa: CASSSMGEAYNEQFF

j_call: TRBJ2-3
clone_size: .
v_call: TRBV5-1
cdr3_aa: CASSLEGTSGSWMDTQYF

j_call: TRBJ2-5
clone_size: .
v_call: TRBV4-1
cdr3_aa: CASSQALAGETQYF

j_call: TRBJ2-5
clone_size: .
v_call: TRBV4-1
cdr3_aa: CASSSVGGQETQYF